This T cell receptor beta chain was identified in a study of T-cell memory formation after mild COVID-19. This CDR3 spans 14 amino acids. V shed 3 bases and J shed 8 bases, with 13 bases lying between them. In germline, CDR1 is MGHRA, CDR2 YSYEKL. Employing constant-segment primers, 5'RACE generated TCR alpha and TCR beta cDNA libraries bearing sample barcodes and UMIs. TCRdb independently ran MiXCR on the 5' RACE reads; one entry per CDR3 protein. The profile shows over 400,000 distinct CDR3 sequences, more than 20% of them singletons. The chain joins TRBV4-1 to TRBJ1-4, with a tentative D call TRBD1 (5 bases). Sequencing was performed on PBMCs or a T cell subset sorted from them (not recorded which). This sequence originates from an adult woman who had mild COVID-19 (a few samples of this study predate the infection). Cell type and time point are not known. CDR3 DNA sequence: TGCGCCAGCAGCCATGCTACCAAGGGGGAAAAACTGTTTTTT. Amino acids: CASSHATKGEKLFF.